This is a list of T cell receptor beta chains from one sample in a study of blood T cell repertoires in COVID-19. Generated by immunoSEQ multiplex PCR, the TCRdb table keeps only in-frame clones and is missing some. Among a few hundred thousand clones listed, about 89% were seen once. The source material was PBMCs or T cells enriched from blood (not recorded which). These receptors were taken from a man aged 25 to 45 who had recovered from COVID-19. CDR3s leave out the opening cysteine and the closing phenylalanine or tryptophan. Fields, in order: J gene, V gene, CDR3 protein.

J: TRBJ1-2
V: TRBV4-1
CDR3: ASSQQGQVTYGYT

J: TRBJ1-4
V: TRBV19
CDR3: ASSTLDRWPNEKLF

J: TRBJ1-2
V: TRBV15
CDR3: ATSGTGRGYT

J: TRBJ1-1
V: TRBV7-8
CDR3: ASSLKRTGPTEAF

J: TRBJ1-2
V: TRBV7-9
CDR3: ASSSTGTGLGGGYT

J: TRBJ2-3
V: TRBV7-9
CDR3: ASSSRDRGRTDTQY

J: TRBJ2-6
V: TRBV25-1
CDR3: ASSVLSSGANVLT

J: TRBJ2-1
V: TRBV11-3
CDR3: ASSPGTHNEQF

J: TRBJ2-7
V: TRBV19
CDR3: ASSKGTIRYEQY

J: TRBJ1-3
V: TRBV5-1
CDR3: ASTDTRNSGNTIY

J: TRBJ2-3
V: TRBV4-3
CDR3: ASSQVPSGGPSTDTQY

J: TRBJ1-1
V: TRBV19
CDR3: ASSAQGRLGTEAF

J: TRBJ1-1
V: TRBV30
CDR3: AWSGTGSWFTEAF

J: TRBJ2-7
V: TRBV5-6
CDR3: ASSLGGVPGHKVEQY

J: TRBJ1-4
V: TRBV13
CDR3: ASSLGLGQLF

J: TRBJ1-1
V: TRBV5-1
CDR3: ASSLDPGGTTEAF

J: TRBJ2-3
V: TRBV15
CDR3: ATRTGGLTDTQY

J: TRBJ2-7
V: TRBV21-1
CDR3: ASLADYRDRVPYEQY

J: TRBJ2-7
V: TRBV28
CDR3: ASSLPGGGSSYEQY

J: TRBJ2-1
V: TRBV4-1
CDR3: ASSRGGTGEQF

J: TRBJ2-3
V: TRBV18
CDR3: ASSPSRLASSTDTQY

J: TRBJ1-3
V: TRBV5-6
CDR3: ASSYTGEYSGNTIY

J: TRBJ1-5
V: TRBV7-6
CDR3: ASSLGIPRNDQPQH

J: TRBJ2-7
V: TRBV18
CDR3: ASSSIEPGQLRTYEQY

J: TRBJ1-6
V: TRBV19
CDR3: ASSTRTGAYNSPLH

J: TRBJ2-5
V: TRBV7-9
CDR3: AEGAGGPHQETQY

J: TRBJ1-2
V: TRBV6-5
CDR3: ASSFLRTGGNYGYT

J: TRBJ1-2
V: TRBV29-1
CDR3: SVDYLTGKEGYT

J: TRBJ1-1
V: TRBV6-5
CDR3: ASRDGARGAF